Following are 23 T cell receptor beta chains from one sample sequenced in a study of cytomegalovirus exposure and HLA in healthy donors. The PCR contained 60 Vbeta and 13 Jbeta primers. Only in-frame clones appear in the TCRdb table, and some are missing; sequencing was by immunoSEQ multiplex PCR. This table has roughly 100,000 clones, approximately 79% appearing once. Specimen: PBMCs. The receptors derive from a woman between 40 and 50 years old in good health and CMV-seronegative.

The chain joins TRBV2 to TRBJ2-7, with 7 bases fitting TRBD1. The CDR3 has 13 residues. J lost 2 bases, V lost 11 bases, and 9 bases had no gene match. Germline assignment: CDR1 SNHLY and CDR2 FYNNEI. CDR3 loop: CADRPGTAYEQYF. For the CDR3, the DNA is TGTGCCGATAGACCCGGGACAGCCTACGAGCAGTACTTC.

This chain connects TRBV28 to TRBJ2-5; 10 bases are shared with TRBD1. The CDR3 consists of 16 residues. Germline V gene lookup returns CDR1 MDHEN and CDR2 SYDVKM. With 6 bases clipped from V and 6 bases from J, the junction kept 13 bases outside the gene matches. The CDR3 DNA sequence: TGTGCCAGCAGCTCCTTAAGGGGACAGGGGACGAAGACCCAGTACTTC. Translating gives CASSSLRGQGTKTQYF.

V gene TRBV9 combines with J gene TRBJ2-5; tentative D call: TRBD2 (6 bases). This CDR3 spans 12 amino acids. With 0 bases removed from V and 11 bases from J, the gap between germline ends came to 11 bases. Germline lookup yields CDR1 SGDLS and CDR2 YYNGEE. The DNA for the CDR3 is TGTGCCAGCAGCGTAGACGATCGGGAGCAGTACTTC. Translated, it gives CASSVDDREQYF.

The chain couples TRBV7-9 to TRBJ2-7; 10 positions match TRBD2. Trimming removed 4 bases from V and 0 bases from J; junction bases left unmatched: 6. The CDR3 is 16 residues long. In germline, CDR1 is SEHNR, CDR2 FQNEAQ (reference sequence). The CDR3 region has the DNA TGTGCCAGCAGCTCCCCAACTAGCGGGAACTCCTACGAGCAGTACTTC. This encodes CASSSPTSGNSYEQYF.

The V gene is TRBV28, the J gene TRBJ1-4; D is ambiguous. The CDR3 loop spans 14 amino acids. V dropped 2 bases and J dropped 4 bases, with 8 bases sitting between them. Germline CDR1 reads MDHEN; CDR2 reads SYDVKM. CDR3 in DNA: TGTGCCAGCAGTTTAGAGGGCGATAATGAAAAACTGTTTTTT. Translation: CASSLEGDNEKLFF.

The V call is TRBV5-1, the J call TRBJ2-3, with TRBD2 as a possible D gene (6 bases). Between the trimmed V and J ends, which lost 2 bases and 2 bases, there was a span of 15 bases. The CDR3 consists of 16 residues. Per the germline V gene, CDR1 is SGHRS and CDR2 is YFSETQ. DNA for the CDR3: TGCGCCAGCAGCTTTGTTCCCAGCGGGTCCACAGATACGCAGTATTTT. This sequence encodes CASSFVPSGSTDTQYF.

V is TRBV30 and J is TRBJ1-2; 7 nucleotides line up with TRBD1. The CDR3 is made up of 14 amino acids. Trimming removed 3 bases from V and 3 bases from J; junction bases left unmatched: 7. Germline CDR1 is GTSNPN and CDR2 is SVGIG (reference sequence). Here the CDR3 DNA reads TGTGCCTGGAGAACCCTCGACAGGGACTATGGCTACACCTTC. Protein: CAWRTLDRDYGYTF.

This clone was seen a handful of times. The chain uses TRBV19 and TRBJ2-7, with TRBD1 identical over 8 bases. The V gene's germline CDR1 is LNHDA and CDR2 SQIVND (reference sequence). This CDR3 region has 15 residues. The junction had 11 bases not matched to a gene; V was cut back by 7 bases and J by 3 bases. CDR3 in amino acids: CASTPKTGVFYEQYF. The DNA for the CDR3 is TGTGCCAGTACGCCCAAGACAGGGGTATTCTACGAGCAGTACTTC.

This chain links TRBV6-5 with TRBJ1-1, with a tentative D call TRBD1 (6 bases). Germline V gene lookup returns CDR1 MNHEY and CDR2 SVGAGI. The CDR3 sequence is 15 residues long. The V and J ends lost 5 bases and 4 bases respectively, with 17 bases between them. In nucleotides, the CDR3 is TGTGCCAGCAGTCCACGGAAACAGGGTTCCACTGAAGCTTTCTTT. Translating it yields CASSPRKQGSTEAFF.

This chain uses TRBV27 with TRBJ2-7; possible D gene TRBD1, 5 bases. The CDR3 contains 13 residues. Germline V gene data show CDR1 as MNHEY and CDR2 as SMNVEV (reference sequence). V was trimmed by 3 bases and J by 4 bases, leaving 10 bases between them. CDR3 sequence (DNA): TGTGCCAGCAGTTTCAGGGAAGGATACGAGCAGTACTTC. Residues: CASSFREGYEQYF.

The V gene is TRBV9, the J gene TRBJ1-1; TRBD1 might be the D (5 bases). Trimming took 3 bases from V and 2 from J, leaving 8 bases between them. Germline CDR1 is SGDLS and CDR2 is YYNGEE. CDR3 length: 13 amino acids. The CDR3 bases are TGTGCCAGCAGCGCTCAGGGTAACACTGAAGCTTTCTTT. Protein sequence: CASSAQGNTEAFF. Together with reference TRBV9 and TRBJ1-1, the CDR3 gives the full variable domain: DSGVTQTPKHLITATGQRVTLRCSPRSGDLSVYWYQQSLDQGLQFLIQYYNGEERAKGNILERFSAQQFPDLHSELNLSSLELGDSALYFCASSAQGNTEAFFGQGTRLTVV.

The chain employs TRBV29-1 and TRBJ2-2; D may be TRBD1 (6 bases). The CDR3 contains 15 residues. Trimming stripped 5 bases from V and 7 bases from J, with 20 bases between. The V gene's germline CDR1 is SQVTM and CDR2 ANQGSEA. CDR3 amino acids: CSVWVGSQGDGELFF. CDR3 nucleotides: TGCAGCGTTTGGGTGGGGTCACAGGGAGACGGGGAGCTGTTTTTT.

The V and J genes are TRBV28 and TRBJ1-1; the match to TRBD1 covers 10 bases. The CDR3 sequence is 16 residues long. The V gene end was trimmed by 8 bases and the J gene end by 0 bases; junction bases not matched to a gene: 9. Germline V gives CDR1 MDHEN, CDR2 SYDVKM. CDR3 in amino acids: CASGGTGAIMNTEAFF. CDR3 DNA: TGTGCCAGCGGCGGGACAGGGGCCATCATGAACACTGAAGCTTTCTTT.

This chain connects TRBV2 to TRBJ2-3; the match to TRBD2 covers 14 bases. With V trimmed by 8 bases and J by 1 base, 5 bases remained unmatched. The germline gives CDR1 SNHLY, CDR2 FYNNEI. The CDR3 extends over 16 amino acids. DNA for the CDR3: TGTGCCAGCTGGGAGACTAGCGGGGGGGGCACAGATACGCAGTATTTT. Protein product: CASWETSGGGTDTQYF.

This clone has just a few counts. One end of the junction does not line up with germline, which may come from a read error. The chain couples TRBV6-1 to TRBJ1-3; tentatively, D is TRBD1 (5 bases). CDR1 is MNHNS and CDR2 is SASEGT in the germline V gene. The CDR3 spans 17 residues. The CDR3 reads CASSAYTRSGIWKHHIF. Here the CDR3 DNA reads TGTGCCAGCAGTGCCTATACCCGATCAGGGATCTGGAAACACCATATATTT.

J is TRBJ2-3 and V is TRBV25-1, with 10 bases identical to TRBD1. The CDR3 is 14 amino acids. Germline V CDR1 and CDR2: MGHDK, SYGVNS. The V gene end was trimmed by 6 bases and the J gene end by 2 bases; junction bases not matched to a gene: 2. This CDR3 reads CASSDRGLTDTQYF. The CDR3 DNA sequence: TGTGCCAGCAGCGACAGGGGGCTCACAGATACGCAGTATTTT.

The V and J genes are TRBV18 and TRBJ2-7; tentative D call: TRBD1 (5 bases). This CDR3 has 15 amino acids. V lost 0 bases and J lost 4, with 13 bases in between. Germline assignment: CDR1 KGHSH and CDR2 LQKENI. CDR3: CASSPPGLSGYEQYF. The CDR3, as DNA: TGTGCCAGCTCACCACCGGGGCTCTCAGGGTACGAGCAGTACTTC.

The V and J genes are TRBV7-8 and TRBJ1-1; D is possibly TRBD1 (6 bases). Trimming stripped 4 bases from V and 5 bases from J, with 17 bases between. The germline V gene encodes CDR1 SGHVS and CDR2 FQNEAQ. CDR3 size: 15 residues. This chain's CDR3 is CASSSLTGSGTEAFF. The CDR3 region has the DNA TGTGCCAGCAGCTCGCTTACAGGGTCCGGAACTGAAGCTTTCTTT.

V usage is TRBV9 and J usage is TRBJ2-1, with 7 bases lining up with TRBD2. CDR3 length equals 15 residues. Looked up from germline, CDR1 is SGDLS and CDR2 is YYNGEE. V lost 2 bases, J lost 8 bases, and 10 bases stayed unmatched. The chain's CDR3 is CASSVGRARAYEQFF. CDR3 sequence (DNA): TGTGCCAGCAGCGTGGGGAGGGCTAGAGCATATGAGCAGTTCTTC. The complete variable domain, with remaining parts taken from reference TRBV9 and TRBJ2-1, reads DSGVTQTPKHLITATGQRVTLRCSPRSGDLSVYWYQQSLDQGLQFLIQYYNGEERAKGNILERFSAQQFPDLHSELNLSSLELGDSALYFCASSVGRARAYEQFFGPGTRLTVL.

The chain recombines TRBV15 with TRBJ2-2; TRBD2 matches 11 bases. Trimming cost V 2 bases and J 5 bases; bases outside gene matches: 4. The V gene's germline CDR1 is LNHNV and CDR2 YYDKDF (reference sequence). CDR3 length equals 16 residues. The CDR3, as DNA: TGTGCCACCAGCAGAAGGCTAGCGGGAGGTACCGGGGAGCTGTTTTTT. Protein sequence: CATSRRLAGGTGELFF.

J is TRBJ1-3 and V is TRBV27; D call uncertain. Germline V gives CDR1 MNHEY, CDR2 SMNVEV (reference sequence). V was cut by 6 bases and J by 0 bases, with 9 bases left in between. This CDR3 has 14 residues. DNA of the CDR3: TGTGCCAGCAGCCCGGGGTCCTCTGGAAACACCATATATTTT. Protein: CASSPGSSGNTIYF.

As to this clone: One end of the junction varies from germline; a read error may be responsible. The chain joins TRBV11-2 to TRBJ2-5; 9 nucleotides align to TRBD1. CDR3 size: 16 residues. CDR1 and CDR2 (germline): SGHAT, FQNNGV. DNA for the CDR3: TGTGCCAGCAGTTTAGGGGGGACAGGGACCTGGGAGACCCAGTACTTC. It translates to CASSLGGTGTWETQYF.

The V gene is TRBV9, the J gene TRBJ2-5; D perhaps matches TRBD2 (6 bases). Germline CDR1 reads SGDLS; CDR2 reads YYNGEE. The CDR3 runs 14 residues. Trimming took 4 bases from V and 3 from J, leaving 13 bases between them. CDR3 loop: CASSPRDSEETQYF. The CDR3, as DNA: TGTGCCAGCAGCCCCCGGGACTCGGAAGAGACCCAGTACTTC.